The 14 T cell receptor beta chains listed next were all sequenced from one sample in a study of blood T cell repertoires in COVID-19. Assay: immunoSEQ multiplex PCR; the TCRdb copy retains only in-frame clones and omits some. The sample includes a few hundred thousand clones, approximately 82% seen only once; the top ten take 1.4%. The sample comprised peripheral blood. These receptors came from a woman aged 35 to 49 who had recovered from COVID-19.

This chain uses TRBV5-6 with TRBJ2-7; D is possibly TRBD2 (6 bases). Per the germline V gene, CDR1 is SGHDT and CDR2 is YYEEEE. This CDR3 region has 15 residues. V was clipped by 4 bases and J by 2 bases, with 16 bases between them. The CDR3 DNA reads TGTGCCAGCAGCATAGGACTACTAAGAACCTACGAGCAGTACTTC. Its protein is CASSIGLLRTYEQYF. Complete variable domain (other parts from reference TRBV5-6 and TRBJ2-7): DAGVTQSPTHLIKTRGQQVTLRCSPKSGHDTVSWYQQALGQGPQFIFQYYEEEERQRGNFPDRFSGHQFPNYSSELNVNALLLGDSALYLCASSIGLLRTYEQYFGPGTRLTVT.

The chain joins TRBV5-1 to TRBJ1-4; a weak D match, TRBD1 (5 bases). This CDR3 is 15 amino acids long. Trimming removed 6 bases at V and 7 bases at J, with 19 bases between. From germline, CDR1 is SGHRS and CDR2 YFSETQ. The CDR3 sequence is CASKLGGQLAEKLFF. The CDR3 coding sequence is TGCGCCAGCAAATTGGGCGGACAACTTGCTGAAAAACTGTTTTTT.

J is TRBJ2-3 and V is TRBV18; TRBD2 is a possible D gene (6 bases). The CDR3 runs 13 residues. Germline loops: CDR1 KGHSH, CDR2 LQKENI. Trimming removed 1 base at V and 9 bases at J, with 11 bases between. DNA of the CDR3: TGTGCCAGCTCACCACGGGGGGTAGACACGCAGTATTTT. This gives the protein CASSPRGVDTQYF.

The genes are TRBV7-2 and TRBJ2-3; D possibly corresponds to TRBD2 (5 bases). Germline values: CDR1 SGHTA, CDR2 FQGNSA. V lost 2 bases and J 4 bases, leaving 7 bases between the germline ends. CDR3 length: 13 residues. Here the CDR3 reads CASSLMEADTQYF. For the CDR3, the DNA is TGTGCCAGCAGCTTAATGGAGGCAGATACGCAGTATTTT.

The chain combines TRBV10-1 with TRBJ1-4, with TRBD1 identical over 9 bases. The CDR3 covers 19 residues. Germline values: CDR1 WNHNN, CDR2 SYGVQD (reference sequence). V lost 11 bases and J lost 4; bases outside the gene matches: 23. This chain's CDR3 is CAVNRSLRGPGQGNEKLFF. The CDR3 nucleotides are TGCGCCGTCAACCGCTCATTGAGGGGACCGGGACAGGGTAATGAAAAACTGTTTTTT.

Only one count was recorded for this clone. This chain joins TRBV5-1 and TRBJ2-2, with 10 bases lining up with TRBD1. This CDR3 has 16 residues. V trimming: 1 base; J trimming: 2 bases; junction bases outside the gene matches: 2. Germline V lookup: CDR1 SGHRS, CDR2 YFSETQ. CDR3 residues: CASSLWDRGNTGELFF. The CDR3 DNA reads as TGCGCCAGCAGCTTGTGGGACAGGGGTAACACCGGGGAGCTGTTTTTT. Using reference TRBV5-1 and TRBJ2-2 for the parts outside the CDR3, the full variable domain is KAGVTQTPRYLIKTRGQQVTLSCSPISGHRSVSWYQQTPGQGLQFLFEYFSETQRNKGNFPGRFSGRQFSNSRSEMNVSTLELGDSALYLCASSLWDRGNTGELFFGEGSRLTVL.

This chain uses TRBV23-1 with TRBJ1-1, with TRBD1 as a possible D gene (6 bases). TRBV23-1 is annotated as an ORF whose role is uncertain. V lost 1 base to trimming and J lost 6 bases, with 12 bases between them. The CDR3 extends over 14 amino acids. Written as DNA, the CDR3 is TGCGCCAGCAGTCAATATCGTGGGGGCCCTGAAGCTTTCTTT. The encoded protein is CASSQYRGGPEAFF.

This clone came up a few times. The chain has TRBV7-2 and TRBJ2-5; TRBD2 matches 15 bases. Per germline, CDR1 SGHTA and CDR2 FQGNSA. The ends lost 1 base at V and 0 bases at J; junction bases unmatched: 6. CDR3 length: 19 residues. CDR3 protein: CASSLGTSGGALYQETQYF. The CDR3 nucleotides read TGTGCCAGCAGCTTAGGGACTAGCGGGGGGGCCCTATACCAAGAGACCCAGTACTTC.

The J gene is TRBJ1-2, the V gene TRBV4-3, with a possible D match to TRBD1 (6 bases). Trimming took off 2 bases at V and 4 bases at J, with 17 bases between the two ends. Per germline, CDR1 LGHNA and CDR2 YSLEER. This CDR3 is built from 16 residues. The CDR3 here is CASSQHEPGAGYGYTF. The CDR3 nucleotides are TGCGCCAGCAGCCAACACGAACCAGGGGCGGGCTATGGCTACACCTTC.

CDR3 DNA: TGTGCCAGCAGCCAAGTTGGCGGGGTAAACACCGGGGAGCTGTTTTTT. This sequence encodes CASSQVGGVNTGELFF. This rearrangement joins TRBV14 to TRBJ2-2; perhaps TRBD2 as D (6 bases). This CDR3 spans 16 amino acids. V was shortened by 1 base and J by 2 bases, with 11 bases between the two germline ends. Germline CDR1 SGHDN, CDR2 FVKESK.

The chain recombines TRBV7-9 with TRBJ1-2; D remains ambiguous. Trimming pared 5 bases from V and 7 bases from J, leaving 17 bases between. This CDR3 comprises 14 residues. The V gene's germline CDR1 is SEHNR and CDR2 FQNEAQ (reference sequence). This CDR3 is CASSPVGAGGGYTF. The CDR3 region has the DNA TGTGCCAGCAGCCCCGTTGGTGCGGGAGGTGGCTACACCTTC.

The DNA for the CDR3 is TGTGCCAGCTCACCACCTAGGACTAGCCGAGAGACCCAGTACTTC. This sequence encodes CASSPPRTSRETQYF. The chain couples TRBV18 to TRBJ2-5; TRBD2 matches at 8 bases. Germline CDR1 reads KGHSH; CDR2 reads LQKENI. V gave up 0 bases and J gave up 4 bases; unmatched junction bases: 4. The CDR3 runs 15 residues.

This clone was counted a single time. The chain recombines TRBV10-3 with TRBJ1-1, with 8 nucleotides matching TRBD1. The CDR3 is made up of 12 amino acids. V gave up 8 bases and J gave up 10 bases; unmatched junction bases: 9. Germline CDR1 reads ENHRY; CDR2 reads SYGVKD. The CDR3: CAISPGQDIAFF. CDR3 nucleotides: TGTGCCATCTCGCCGGGACAGGACATAGCTTTCTTT.

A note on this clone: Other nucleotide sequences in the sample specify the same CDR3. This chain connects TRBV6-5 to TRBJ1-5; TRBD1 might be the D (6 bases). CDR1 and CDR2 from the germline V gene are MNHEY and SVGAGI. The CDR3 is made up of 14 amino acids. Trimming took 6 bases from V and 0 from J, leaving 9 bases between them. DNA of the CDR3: TGTGCCAGCAGCCCAGGGGATAGCAATCAGCCCCAGCATTTT. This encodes CASSPGDSNQPQHF.